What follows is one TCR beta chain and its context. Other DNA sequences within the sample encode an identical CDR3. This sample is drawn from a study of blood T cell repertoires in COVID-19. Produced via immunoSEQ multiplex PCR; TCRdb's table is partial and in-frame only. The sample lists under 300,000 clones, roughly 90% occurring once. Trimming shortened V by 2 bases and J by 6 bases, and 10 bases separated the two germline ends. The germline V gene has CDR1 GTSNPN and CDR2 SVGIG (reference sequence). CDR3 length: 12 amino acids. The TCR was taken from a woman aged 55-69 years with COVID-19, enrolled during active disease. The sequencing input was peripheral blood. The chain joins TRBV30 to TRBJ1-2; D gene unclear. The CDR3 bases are TGTGCCTGGAGTCCCGCGGTTCATGGCTACACCTTC. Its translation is CAWSPAVHGYTF.